This entry lists 17 T cell receptor beta chains sequenced from one sample in a study of cytomegalovirus exposure and HLA in healthy donors. Libraries were prepared by immunoSEQ multiplex PCR; TCRdb keeps only in-frame clonotypes and omits some of them. The repertoire consists of roughly 150,000 clones, with more than 70% occurring once and the leading ten covering almost 3%. Sequencing input: PBMCs. The receptors were gathered from a man aged 18 to 30 in good health and CMV-seronegative.

V is TRBV7-9 and J is TRBJ2-1; 9 nucleotides agree with TRBD1. The CDR3 sequence is 18 residues long. The V gene end was trimmed by 5 bases and the J gene end by 3 bases; junction bases not matched to a gene: 14. The V gene's germline CDR1 is SEHNR and CDR2 FQNEAQ (reference sequence). The CDR3 spells CASSPISGQGFLYNEQFF. The CDR3, as DNA: TGTGCCAGCAGCCCAATATCCGGACAGGGGTTCCTCTACAATGAGCAGTTCTTC.

The genes are TRBV6-5 and TRBJ1-2; D might be TRBD1 (5 bases). V was pared by 0 bases and J by 8 bases, with 10 bases between. The CDR3 sequence is 13 residues long. The germline V gene has CDR1 MNHEY and CDR2 SVGAGI. CDR3 nucleotides: TGTGCCAGCAGTTACTCGGAGGGACCCGGCTACACCTTC. Its protein product is CASSYSEGPGYTF.

The V and J genes are TRBV5-1 and TRBJ2-5, with 9 positions matching TRBD2. From germline, CDR1 is SGHRS and CDR2 YFSETQ. This CDR3 is 16 amino acids long. J gave up 3 bases and V 0 bases, and 6 bases lay outside the gene matches. The CDR3 spells CASSLGVAGAKETQYF. As DNA, the CDR3 is TGCGCCAGCAGCTTGGGGGTAGCGGGGGCGAAAGAGACCCAGTACTTC.

The chain has TRBV28 and TRBJ1-2, with D possibly matching TRBD1 (5 bases). This CDR3 spans 13 amino acids. The germline V and J ends were trimmed by 6 bases and 4 bases, with 12 bases remaining between them. CDR1 and CDR2 from the germline V gene are MDHEN and SYDVKM. CDR3 protein: CASRHRGVYGYTF. The CDR3 nucleotides read TGTGCCAGCAGGCACCGGGGGGTCTATGGCTACACCTTC.

This clone showed up just once. The chain combines TRBV28 with TRBJ1-1; 11 bases match TRBD1. In germline, CDR1 is MDHEN, CDR2 SYDVKM. The junction had 7 bases not matched to a gene; V was cut back by 6 bases and J by 4 bases. The CDR3 loop spans 15 amino acids. This CDR3 reads CASRRPGTGGTEAFF. The CDR3 DNA sequence: TGTGCCAGCAGACGACCCGGGACAGGGGGCACTGAAGCTTTCTTT.

V usage is TRBV9 and J usage is TRBJ2-3; no reliable D call. The CDR3 length is 15 residues. Per the germline V gene, CDR1 is SGDLS and CDR2 is YYNGEE. Trimming cost V 0 bases and J 2 bases, with 10 bases left between them. This CDR3 reads CASSVDSPYTDTQYF. CDR3 in DNA: TGTGCCAGCAGCGTAGACAGCCCTTACACAGATACGCAGTATTTT.

The rearrangement links TRBV6-5 to TRBJ2-5, with D maybe TRBD2 (5 bases). In germline, CDR1 is MNHEY, CDR2 SVGAGI. The germline V and J ends were trimmed by 0 bases and 2 bases, with 7 bases remaining between them. The CDR3 has 14 amino acids. CDR3 loop: CASSYSTGQETQYF. CDR3 nucleotides: TGTGCCAGCAGTTACTCGACGGGGCAAGAGACCCAGTACTTC.

The chain uses TRBV19 and TRBJ1-5; D remains unclear. The germline CDR1 and CDR2 sequences are LNHDA and SQIVND (reference sequence). V gave up 5 bases and J gave up 1 base, with 9 bases separating them. This CDR3 contains 14 residues. The CDR3 here is CASSPIRSNQPQHF. For the CDR3, the DNA is TGTGCCAGTAGTCCCATCAGGAGCAATCAGCCCCAGCATTTT.

This rearrangement joins TRBV2 to TRBJ2-3; no definite D call. The CDR3 is 15 amino acids. Trimming stripped 7 bases from V and 3 bases from J, with 17 bases between. Germline V CDR1 and CDR2: SNHLY, FYNNEI. The CDR3 sequence is CASNTLGIRTDTQYF. Here the CDR3 DNA reads TGTGCCAGCAATACATTGGGCATACGGACAGATACGCAGTATTTT.

The chain employs TRBV6-6 and TRBJ2-1; D remains unclear. The CDR3 spans 12 residues. Germline V gene data show CDR1 as MNHNY and CDR2 as SVGAGI (reference sequence). Trimming shortened V by 0 bases and J by 9 bases, and 6 bases separated the two germline ends. CDR3 nucleotide sequence: TGTGCCAGCAGTTACTCGAACGGTGAGCAGTTCTTC. Translating gives CASSYSNGEQFF.

The V gene is TRBV21-1, the J gene TRBJ1-5; TRBD1 is taken as the D call from the table, unchecked against the DNA. TRBV21-1 is a listed pseudogene. CDR3 size: 16 residues. The CDR3 sequence: CASSKGTGKEGSPQHF. CDR3 coding DNA: TGTGCCAGCAGCAAAGGAACAGGGAAAGAGGGGTCGCCCCAGCATTTT.

The rearrangement links TRBV7-6 to TRBJ1-5; D is perhaps TRBD1 (5 bases). This CDR3 has 17 residues. V lost 5 bases and J 2 bases, leaving 19 bases between the germline ends. Germline CDR1 and CDR2: SGHVS and FNYEAQ. The CDR3 region is CASSPGVGPWGNQPQHF. The CDR3 nucleotides are TGTGCCAGCAGCCCGGGAGTGGGGCCCTGGGGCAATCAGCCCCAGCATTTT.

The chain employs TRBV19 and TRBJ1-2; 9 bases line up with TRBD1. V trimming: 2 bases; J trimming: 4 bases; junction bases outside the gene matches: 2. The germline V gene has CDR1 LNHDA and CDR2 SQIVND (reference sequence). The CDR3 runs 14 residues. The CDR3 reads CASSISTGGYGYTF. CDR3 nucleotide sequence: TGTGCCAGTAGTATATCGACAGGGGGCTATGGCTACACCTTC. Variable domain in full (rest from reference TRBV19 and TRBJ1-2): DGGITQSPKYLFRKEGQNVTLSCEQNLNHDAMYWYRQDPGQGLRLIYYSQIVNDFQKGDIAEGYSVSREKKESFPLTVTSAQKNPTAFYLCASSISTGGYGYTFGSGTRLTVV.

The chain employs TRBV7-2 and TRBJ2-7; D unclear. The CDR3 loop spans 14 amino acids. CDR1 and CDR2 from the germline V gene are SGHTA and FQGNSA. V was trimmed by 1 base and J by 2 bases, leaving 9 bases between them. In DNA, the CDR3 is TGTGCCAGCAGCTTAGGTCCGGGTACCTACGAGCAGTACTTC. It is translated as CASSLGPGTYEQYF. Full variable domain (remainder filled in from reference TRBV7-2 and TRBJ2-7): GAGVSQSPSNKVTEKGKDVELRCDPISGHTALYWYRQSLGQGLEFLIYFQGNSAPDKSGLPSDRFSAERTGGSVSTLTIQRTQQEDSAVYLCASSLGPGTYEQYFGPGTRLTVT.

The V gene is TRBV5-1, the J gene TRBJ1-2; 7 nucleotides agree with TRBD1. Germline values: CDR1 SGHRS, CDR2 YFSETQ. This CDR3 is 13 amino acids long. V was clipped by 4 bases and J by 4 bases; unmatched bases: 4. The CDR3 spells CASSPRQGYGYTF. CDR3 DNA sequence: TGCGCCAGCAGCCCGAGACAGGGCTATGGCTACACCTTC.

V and J are TRBV19 and TRBJ1-1; D unclear. V dropped 7 bases and J dropped 1 base, with 13 bases sitting between them. The length of the CDR3 is 14 residues. The germline gives CDR1 LNHDA, CDR2 SQIVND (reference sequence). CDR3 sequence (DNA): TGTGCCAGTACTACAGTCGAGGGGAACACTGAAGCTTTCTTT. Its translation: CASTTVEGNTEAFF.

Only one count was recorded for this clone. J is TRBJ2-3 and V is TRBV9; 9 nucleotides line up with TRBD2. Trimming took 0 bases from V and 1 from J; bases not matched to a gene: 9. Germline V lookup: CDR1 SGDLS, CDR2 YYNGEE. CDR3 length: 18 residues. In DNA form, the CDR3 reads TGTGCCAGCAGCGTAGCTCTAGGACTAGCGACAGGCACAGATACGCAGTATTTT. Translation gives CASSVALGLATGTDTQYF.